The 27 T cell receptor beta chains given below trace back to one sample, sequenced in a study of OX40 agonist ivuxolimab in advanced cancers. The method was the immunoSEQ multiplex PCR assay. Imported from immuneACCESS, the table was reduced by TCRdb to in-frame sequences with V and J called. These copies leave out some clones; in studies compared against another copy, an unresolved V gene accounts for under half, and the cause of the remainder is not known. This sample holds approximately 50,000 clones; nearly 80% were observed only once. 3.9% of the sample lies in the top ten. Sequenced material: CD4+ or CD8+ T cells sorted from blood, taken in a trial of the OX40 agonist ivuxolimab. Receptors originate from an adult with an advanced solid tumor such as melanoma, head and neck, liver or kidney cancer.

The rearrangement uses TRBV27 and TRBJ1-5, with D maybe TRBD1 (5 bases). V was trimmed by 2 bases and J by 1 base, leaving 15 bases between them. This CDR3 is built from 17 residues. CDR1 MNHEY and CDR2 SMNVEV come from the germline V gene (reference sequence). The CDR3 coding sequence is TGTGCCAGCAGTTTAGCCTCTGGCCAGGGAAGCAATCAGCCCCAGCATTTT. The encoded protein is CASSLASGQGSNQPQHF.

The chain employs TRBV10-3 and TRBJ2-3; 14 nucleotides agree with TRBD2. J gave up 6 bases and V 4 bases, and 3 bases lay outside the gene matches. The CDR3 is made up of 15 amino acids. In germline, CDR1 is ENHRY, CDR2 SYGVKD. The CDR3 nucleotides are TGTGCCATCAGTGCGGGACTAGCGGGGGCCGATACGCAGTATTTT. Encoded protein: CAISAGLAGADTQYF.

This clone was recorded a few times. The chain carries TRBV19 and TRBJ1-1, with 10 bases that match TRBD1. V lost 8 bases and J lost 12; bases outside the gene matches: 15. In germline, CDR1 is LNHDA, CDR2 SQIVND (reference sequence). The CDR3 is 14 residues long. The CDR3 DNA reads TGTGCCAGTGTAGACCCCTCCACGGGACAGGGGACTTTCTTT. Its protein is CASVDPSTGQGTFF.

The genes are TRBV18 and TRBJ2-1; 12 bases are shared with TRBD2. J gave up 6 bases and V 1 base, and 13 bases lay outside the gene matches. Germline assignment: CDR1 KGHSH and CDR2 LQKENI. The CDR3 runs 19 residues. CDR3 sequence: CASSPRVLAGGSSGNEQFF. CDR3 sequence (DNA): TGTGCCAGCTCACCACGGGTACTAGCGGGAGGATCCTCGGGCAATGAGCAGTTCTTC.

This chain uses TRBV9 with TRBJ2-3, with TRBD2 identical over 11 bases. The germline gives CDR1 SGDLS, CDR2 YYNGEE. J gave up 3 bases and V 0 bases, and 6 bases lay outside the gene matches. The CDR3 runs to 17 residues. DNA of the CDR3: TGTGCCAGCAGCGTAGTGTTAGCGGGGGGGCCAACAGATACGCAGTATTTT. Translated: CASSVVLAGGPTDTQYF.

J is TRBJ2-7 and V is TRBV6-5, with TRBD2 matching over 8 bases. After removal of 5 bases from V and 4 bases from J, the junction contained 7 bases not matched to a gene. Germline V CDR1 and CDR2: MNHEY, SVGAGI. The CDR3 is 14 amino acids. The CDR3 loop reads CASSSGRRVYEQYF. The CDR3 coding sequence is TGTGCCAGCAGTAGCGGGAGAAGAGTGTACGAGCAGTACTTC.

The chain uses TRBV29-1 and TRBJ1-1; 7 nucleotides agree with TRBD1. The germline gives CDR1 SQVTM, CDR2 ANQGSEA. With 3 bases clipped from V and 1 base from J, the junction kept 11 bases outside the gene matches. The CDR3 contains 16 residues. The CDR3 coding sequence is TGCAGCGTTGATTGGCAGGGACAGATTAGGAACACTGAAGCTTTCTTT. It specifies CSVDWQGQIRNTEAFF.

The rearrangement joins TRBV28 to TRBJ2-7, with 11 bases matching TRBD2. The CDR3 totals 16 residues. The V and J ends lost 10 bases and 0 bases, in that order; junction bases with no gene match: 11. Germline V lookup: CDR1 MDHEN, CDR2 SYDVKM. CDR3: CATGGLAVLSSYEQYF. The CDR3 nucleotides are TGTGCCACCGGGGGACTAGCGGTTTTGAGCTCCTACGAGCAGTACTTC.

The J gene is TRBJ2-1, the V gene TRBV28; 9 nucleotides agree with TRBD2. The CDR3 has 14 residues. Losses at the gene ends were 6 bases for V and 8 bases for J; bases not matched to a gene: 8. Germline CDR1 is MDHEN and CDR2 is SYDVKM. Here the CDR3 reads CASRVAGVFDEQFF. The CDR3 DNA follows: TGTGCCAGCAGGGTAGCGGGAGTTTTCGATGAGCAGTTCTTC. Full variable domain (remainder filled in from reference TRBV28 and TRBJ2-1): DVKVTQSSRYLVKRTGEKVFLECVQDMDHENMFWYRQDPGLGLRLIYFSYDVKMKEKGDIPEGYSVSREKKERFSLILESASTNQTSMYLCASRVAGVFDEQFFGPGTRLTVL.

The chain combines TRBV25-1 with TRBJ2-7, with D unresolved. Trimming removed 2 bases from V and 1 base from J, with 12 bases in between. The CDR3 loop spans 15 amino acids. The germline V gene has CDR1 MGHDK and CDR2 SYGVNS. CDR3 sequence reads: CASSEEGRWSYEQYF. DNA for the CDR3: TGTGCCAGCAGTGAAGAAGGGCGTTGGTCCTACGAGCAGTACTTC.

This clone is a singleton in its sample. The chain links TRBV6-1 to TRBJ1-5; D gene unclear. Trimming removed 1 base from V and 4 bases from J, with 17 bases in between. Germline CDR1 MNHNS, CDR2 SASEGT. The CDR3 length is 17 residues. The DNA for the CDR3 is TGTGCCAGCAGTGAAGAGGGAGTCAGGAGGGCGAATCAGCCCCAGCATTTT. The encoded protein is CASSEEGVRRANQPQHF.

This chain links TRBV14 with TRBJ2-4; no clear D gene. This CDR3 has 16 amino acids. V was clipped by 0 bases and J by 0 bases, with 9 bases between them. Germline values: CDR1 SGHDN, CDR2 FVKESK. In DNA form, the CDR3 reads TGTGCCAGCAGCCAAGAGGTCGGCGGAGCCAAAAACATTCAGTACTTC. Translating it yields CASSQEVGGAKNIQYF.

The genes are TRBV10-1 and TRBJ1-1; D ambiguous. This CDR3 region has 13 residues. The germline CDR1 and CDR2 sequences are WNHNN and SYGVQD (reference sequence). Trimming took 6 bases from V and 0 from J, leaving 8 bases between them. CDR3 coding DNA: TGCGCCAGCAGGGCCTCATTGAACACTGAAGCTTTCTTT. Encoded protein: CASRASLNTEAFF.

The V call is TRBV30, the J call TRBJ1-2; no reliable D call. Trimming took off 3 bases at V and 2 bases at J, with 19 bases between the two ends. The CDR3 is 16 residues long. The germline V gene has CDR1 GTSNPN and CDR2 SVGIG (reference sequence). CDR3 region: CAWSQLLGALNYGYTF. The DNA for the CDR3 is TGTGCCTGGAGCCAACTACTCGGAGCATTGAACTATGGCTACACCTTC.

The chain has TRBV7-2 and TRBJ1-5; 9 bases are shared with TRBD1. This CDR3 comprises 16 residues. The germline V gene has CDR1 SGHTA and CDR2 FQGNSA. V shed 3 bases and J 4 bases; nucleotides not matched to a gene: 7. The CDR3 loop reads CASSFYGTGRNQPQHF. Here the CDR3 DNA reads TGTGCCAGCAGCTTTTACGGGACAGGGAGGAATCAGCCCCAGCATTTT. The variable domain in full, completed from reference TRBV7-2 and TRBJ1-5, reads GAGVSQSPSNKVTEKGKDVELRCDPISGHTALYWYRQSLGQGLEFLIYFQGNSAPDKSGLPSDRFSAERTGGSVSTLTIQRTQQEDSAVYLCASSFYGTGRNQPQHFGDGTRLSIL.

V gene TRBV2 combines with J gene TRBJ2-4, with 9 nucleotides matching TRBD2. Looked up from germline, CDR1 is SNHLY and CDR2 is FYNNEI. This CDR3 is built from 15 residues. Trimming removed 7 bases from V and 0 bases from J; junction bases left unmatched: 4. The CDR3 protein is CASTGGGVAKNIQYF. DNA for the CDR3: TGTGCCAGCACCGGCGGGGGGGTAGCCAAAAACATTCAGTACTTC.

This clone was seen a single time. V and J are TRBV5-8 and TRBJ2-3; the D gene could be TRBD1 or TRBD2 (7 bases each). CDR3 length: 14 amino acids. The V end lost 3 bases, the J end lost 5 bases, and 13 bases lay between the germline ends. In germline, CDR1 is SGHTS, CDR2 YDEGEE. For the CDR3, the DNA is TGTGCCAGCAGCTCGACAGGGAGGGGAGATACGCAGTATTTT. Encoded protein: CASSSTGRGDTQYF.

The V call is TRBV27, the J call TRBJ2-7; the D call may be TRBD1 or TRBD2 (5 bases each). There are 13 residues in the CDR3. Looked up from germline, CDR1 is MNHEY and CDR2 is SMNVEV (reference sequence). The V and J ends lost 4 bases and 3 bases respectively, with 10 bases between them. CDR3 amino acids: CASSWVGDYEQYF. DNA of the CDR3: TGTGCCAGCAGTTGGGTGGGGGACTACGAGCAGTACTTC.

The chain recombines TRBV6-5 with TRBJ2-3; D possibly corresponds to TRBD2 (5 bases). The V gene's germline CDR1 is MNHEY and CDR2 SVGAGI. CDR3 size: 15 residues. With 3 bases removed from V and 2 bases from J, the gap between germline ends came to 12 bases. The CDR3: CASSYSSGNTDTQYF. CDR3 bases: TGTGCCAGCAGTTATTCGAGCGGAAACACAGATACGCAGTATTTT.

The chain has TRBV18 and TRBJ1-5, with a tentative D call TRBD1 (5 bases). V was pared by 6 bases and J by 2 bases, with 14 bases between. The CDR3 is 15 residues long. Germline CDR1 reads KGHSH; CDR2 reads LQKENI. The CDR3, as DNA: TGTGCCAGCTCGCTCCAGGAAGGGGGCAATCAGCCCCAGCATTTT. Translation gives CASSLQEGGNQPQHF.

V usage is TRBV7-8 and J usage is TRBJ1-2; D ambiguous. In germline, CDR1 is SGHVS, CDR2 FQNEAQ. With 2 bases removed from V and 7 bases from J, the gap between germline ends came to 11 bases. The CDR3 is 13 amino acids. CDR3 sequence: CASSLMSKGGYTF. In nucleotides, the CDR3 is TGTGCCAGCAGCTTAATGAGTAAGGGTGGCTACACCTTC.

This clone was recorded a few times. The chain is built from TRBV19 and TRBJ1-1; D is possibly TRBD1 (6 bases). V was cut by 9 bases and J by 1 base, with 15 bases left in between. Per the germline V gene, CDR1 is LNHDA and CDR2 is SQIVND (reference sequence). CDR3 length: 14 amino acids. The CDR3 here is CASTTGSWNTEAFF. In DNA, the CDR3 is TGTGCCAGCACTACAGGGAGTTGGAACACTGAAGCTTTCTTT.

CDR3: CASSPLDRANTEAFF. Written as DNA, the CDR3 is TGTGCCAGCAGCCCCTTGGACAGGGCAAACACTGAAGCTTTCTTT. The chain has TRBV14 and TRBJ1-1, with 8 bases identical to TRBD1. Germline loops: CDR1 SGHDN, CDR2 FVKESK. The V gene end was trimmed by 4 bases and the J gene end by 2 bases; junction bases not matched to a gene: 6. The CDR3 extends over 15 amino acids.

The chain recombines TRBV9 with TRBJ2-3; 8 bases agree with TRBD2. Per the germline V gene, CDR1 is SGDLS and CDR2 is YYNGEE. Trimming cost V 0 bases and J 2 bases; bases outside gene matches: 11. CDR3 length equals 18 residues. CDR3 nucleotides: TGTGCCAGCAGCGTAGCTACGAGTAGCGGGGTTACCACAGATACGCAGTATTTT. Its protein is CASSVATSSGVTTDTQYF.

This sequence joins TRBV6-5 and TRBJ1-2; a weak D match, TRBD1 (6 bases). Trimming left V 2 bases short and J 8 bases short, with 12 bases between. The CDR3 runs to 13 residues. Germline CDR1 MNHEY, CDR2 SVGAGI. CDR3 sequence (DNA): TGTGCCAGCAGTTACACAGGGCTGGGCGGCTACACCTTC. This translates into CASSYTGLGGYTF.

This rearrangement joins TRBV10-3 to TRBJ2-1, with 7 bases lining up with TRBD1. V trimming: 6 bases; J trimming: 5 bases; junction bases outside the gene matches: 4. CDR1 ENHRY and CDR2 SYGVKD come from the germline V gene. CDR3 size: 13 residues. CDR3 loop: CAISPDRDNEQFF. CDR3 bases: TGTGCCATCAGCCCCGACAGGGACAATGAGCAGTTCTTC.

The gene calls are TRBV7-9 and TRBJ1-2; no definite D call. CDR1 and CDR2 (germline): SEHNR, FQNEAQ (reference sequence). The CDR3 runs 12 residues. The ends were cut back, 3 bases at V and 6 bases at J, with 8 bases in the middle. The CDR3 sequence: CASSFAGNGYTF. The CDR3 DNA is TGTGCCAGCAGCTTTGCGGGGAATGGCTACACCTTC.